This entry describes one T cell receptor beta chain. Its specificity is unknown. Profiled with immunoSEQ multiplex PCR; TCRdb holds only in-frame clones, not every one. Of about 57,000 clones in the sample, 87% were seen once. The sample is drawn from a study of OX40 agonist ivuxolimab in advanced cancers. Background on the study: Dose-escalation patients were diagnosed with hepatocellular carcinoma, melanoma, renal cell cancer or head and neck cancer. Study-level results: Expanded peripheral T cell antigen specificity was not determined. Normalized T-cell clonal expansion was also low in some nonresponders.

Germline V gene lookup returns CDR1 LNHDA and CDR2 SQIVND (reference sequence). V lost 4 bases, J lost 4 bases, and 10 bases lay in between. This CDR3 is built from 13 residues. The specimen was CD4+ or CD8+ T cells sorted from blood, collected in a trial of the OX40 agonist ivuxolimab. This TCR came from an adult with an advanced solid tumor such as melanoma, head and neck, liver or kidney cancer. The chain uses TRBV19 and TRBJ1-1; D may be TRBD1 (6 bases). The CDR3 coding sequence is TGTGCCAGTAGTACGACAGGTACCACTGAAGCTTTCTTT. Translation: CASSTTGTTEAFF.